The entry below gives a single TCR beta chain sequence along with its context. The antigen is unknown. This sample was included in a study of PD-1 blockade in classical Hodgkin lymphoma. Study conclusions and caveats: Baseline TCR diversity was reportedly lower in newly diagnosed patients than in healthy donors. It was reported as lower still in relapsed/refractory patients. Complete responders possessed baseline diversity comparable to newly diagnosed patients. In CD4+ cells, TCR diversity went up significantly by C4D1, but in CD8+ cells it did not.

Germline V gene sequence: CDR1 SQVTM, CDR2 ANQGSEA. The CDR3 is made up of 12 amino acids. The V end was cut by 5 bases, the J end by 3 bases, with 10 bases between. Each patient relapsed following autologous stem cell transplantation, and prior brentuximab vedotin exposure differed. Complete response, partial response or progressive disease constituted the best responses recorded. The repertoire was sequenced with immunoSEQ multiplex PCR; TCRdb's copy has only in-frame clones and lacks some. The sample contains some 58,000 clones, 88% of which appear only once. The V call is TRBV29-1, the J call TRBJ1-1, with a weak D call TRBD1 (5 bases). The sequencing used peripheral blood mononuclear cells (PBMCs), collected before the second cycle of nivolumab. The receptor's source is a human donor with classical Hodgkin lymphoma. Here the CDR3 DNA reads TGCAGCGTTTTTACCAGGGACACTGAAGCTTTCTTT. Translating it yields CSVFTRDTEAFF.